This is a list of T cell receptor beta chains from one sample in a study of CD8 T cells in Susac syndrome. Using its own MiXCR run on the immunoSEQ multiplex PCR reads, TCRdb lists one record per CDR3 protein. The sample carries approximately 160,000 distinct CDR3 sequences, about 96% recorded once. The sample was CD4+ T cells from PBMCs. The origin of the receptors is a human donor with Susac syndrome. CDR3s include the opening cysteine and the closing phenylalanine or tryptophan. A D gene is named only where the DNA matches it firmly.

v_gene: TRBV12-3/TRBV12-4; j_gene: TRBJ2-4; d_gene: TRBD2; CDR3nt: TGTGCCAGCAGTTTATCCCCTTCATTGGCGGGAGTTGGGTTC; CDR3aa: CASSLSPSLAGVGF
v_gene: TRBV19; j_gene: TRBJ2-5; d_gene: TRBD1; CDR3nt: TGTGCCAGTAGCCGACCGCAGGGGGACAGTCAAGAGACCCAGTACTTC; CDR3aa: CASSRPQGDSQETQYF
v_gene: TRBV30; j_gene: TRBJ2-1; d_gene: .; CDR3nt: TGTGCCTGGAGTCCCAGGACGCGTGCCGGCGGCAATGAGCAGTTCTTC; CDR3aa: CAWSPRTRAGGNEQFF
v_gene: TRBV11-2; j_gene: TRBJ2-2; d_gene: TRBD1; CDR3nt: TGTGCCAGCCTATCCGGGACAGGGCGGACCGGGGAGCTGTTTTTT; CDR3aa: CASLSGTGRTGELFF
v_gene: TRBV15; j_gene: TRBJ2-2; d_gene: .; CDR3nt: TGTGCCACCAGCAGCTTGACGTGGGGCCCCGGGGAGCTGTTTTTT; CDR3aa: CATSSLTWGPGELFF
v_gene: TRBV2; j_gene: TRBJ2-5; d_gene: TRBD1; CDR3nt: TGTGCCAGCAGTGAAGCGCTTTGGTCGACAGGGGAGAAGACCCAGTACTTC; CDR3aa: CASSEALWSTGEKTQYF
v_gene: TRBV4-3; j_gene: TRBJ2-1; d_gene: .; CDR3nt: TGCGCCAGCAGCCAAGGTGCATCGAGCTCCTACAATGAGCAGTTCTTC; CDR3aa: CASSQGASSSYNEQFF
v_gene: TRBV30; j_gene: TRBJ2-7; d_gene: TRBD1; CDR3nt: TGTGCCTGGAGTGTAAATCCGGGACAGCTTCAGTACTTC; CDR3aa: CAWSVNPGQLQYF
v_gene: TRBV29-1; j_gene: TRBJ1-1; d_gene: .; CDR3nt: TGCAGCGGGGTGAACACTGAAGCTTTCTTT; CDR3aa: CSGVNTEAFF
v_gene: TRBV29-1; j_gene: TRBJ1-3; d_gene: TRBD1; CDR3nt: TGCAGCGTTGAGGACAGGGGGTCTGGAAACACCATATATTTT; CDR3aa: CSVEDRGSGNTIYF
v_gene: TRBV15; j_gene: TRBJ2-5; d_gene: .; CDR3nt: TGTGCCACCAGCAGAGTAAACATTAATCAAGAGACCCAGTACTTC; CDR3aa: CATSRVNINQETQYF
v_gene: TRBV4-3; j_gene: TRBJ2-5; d_gene: TRBD2; CDR3nt: TGCGCCAGCAGCCAAGAAATAATGTGGGCGGGAGAAGGAGAGACCCAGTACTTC; CDR3aa: CASSQEIMWAGEGETQYF
v_gene: TRBV7-2; j_gene: TRBJ2-1; d_gene: .; CDR3nt: TGTGCCAGCAGCCCGGACAGCTCCTACAATGAGCAGTTCTTC; CDR3aa: CASSPDSSYNEQFF
v_gene: TRBV7-8; j_gene: TRBJ2-6; d_gene: .; CDR3nt: TGTGCCAGCAGCTTAGGCGAGTTTGTGGCTGGGGCCAACGTCCTGACTTTC; CDR3aa: CASSLGEFVAGANVLTF
v_gene: TRBV12-3/TRBV12-4; j_gene: TRBJ1-1; d_gene: .; CDR3nt: TGTGCCAGCTACCAAAGGAACACTGAAGCTTTCTTT; CDR3aa: CASYQRNTEAFF
v_gene: TRBV7-2; j_gene: TRBJ2-3; d_gene: .; CDR3nt: TGTGCCAGCAGCTTATTAAATCACCGAGATACGCAGTATTTT; CDR3aa: CASSLLNHRDTQYF
v_gene: TRBV29-1; j_gene: TRBJ2-7; d_gene: .; CDR3nt: TGCAGCGTCCAGAGATCGAGAGGGACCGAGCAGTACTTC; CDR3aa: CSVQRSRGTEQYF
v_gene: TRBV2; j_gene: TRBJ1-6; d_gene: TRBD1; CDR3nt: TGTGCCAGCGGAAGGACAGGGGGCCCTTCACCCCTCCACTTT; CDR3aa: CASGRTGGPSPLHF
v_gene: TRBV7-2; j_gene: TRBJ1-5; d_gene: .; CDR3nt: TGTGCCAGCAGCTTATCTAGCAATCAGCCCCAGCATTTT; CDR3aa: CASSLSSNQPQHF
v_gene: TRBV15; j_gene: TRBJ2-1; d_gene: .; CDR3nt: TGTGCCACCAGCAGGCCCGCCGACAGGCAAGGGCAGTTCTTC; CDR3aa: CATSRPADRQGQFF
v_gene: TRBV28; j_gene: TRBJ1-1; d_gene: .; CDR3nt: TGTGCCAGCAAGATACCGGGGAAGAACACTGAAGCTTTCTTT; CDR3aa: CASKIPGKNTEAFF
v_gene: TRBV7-9; j_gene: TRBJ1-6; d_gene: TRBD1; CDR3nt: TGTGCCAGCAAAGACAGGGTAGAATCACCCCTCCACTTT; CDR3aa: CASKDRVESPLHF
v_gene: TRBV21-1; j_gene: TRBJ2-1; d_gene: .; CDR3nt: TGTGCCAGCAGCAAGGACAGGGCTTCAAGAAATGAAGGGGTCTTC; CDR3aa: CASSKDRASRNEGVF
v_gene: TRBV5-1; j_gene: TRBJ2-5; d_gene: .; CDR3nt: TGCGCCAGCAGCTTGGGATCGTCCGGCTTCCAAGAGACCCAGTACTTC; CDR3aa: CASSLGSSGFQETQYF
v_gene: TRBV12-3/TRBV12-4; j_gene: TRBJ2-4; d_gene: .; CDR3nt: TGTGCCAGCAGTTTGGGAGGCACTAAAAACATTCAGTACTTC; CDR3aa: CASSLGGTKNIQYF
v_gene: TRBV30; j_gene: TRBJ2-2; d_gene: .; CDR3nt: TGTGCCTGGAGTGTACGGGCCTCTACCGGGGAGCTGTTTTTT; CDR3aa: CAWSVRASTGELFF
v_gene: TRBV1; j_gene: TRBJ2-7; d_gene: .; CDR3nt: TGCACCAGCAGCCAAGATTACGGTACCAAACGCTACGAGCAGTACTTC; CDR3aa: CTSSQDYGTKRYEQYF
v_gene: TRBV18; j_gene: TRBJ1-4; d_gene: .; CDR3nt: TGTGCCAGCTCTCGCAACCCCCGGGCCAATGAAAAACTGTTTTTT; CDR3aa: CASSRNPRANEKLFF
v_gene: TRBV3-1; j_gene: TRBJ1-5; d_gene: .; CDR3nt: TGTGCCAGCAGCCAAGATGCGGGGAATCAGCCCCAGCATTTT; CDR3aa: CASSQDAGNQPQHF
v_gene: TRBV9; j_gene: TRBJ2-3; d_gene: TRBD1; CDR3nt: TGTGCCAGCAGGAGGGGACAGAGCACAGATACGCAGTATTTT; CDR3aa: CASRRGQSTDTQYF
v_gene: TRBV9; j_gene: TRBJ1-2; d_gene: TRBD1; CDR3nt: TGTGCCAGCAGCGTAGGAGACAGGGGGCTTGGCTACACCTTC; CDR3aa: CASSVGDRGLGYTF
v_gene: TRBV5-4; j_gene: TRBJ1-2; d_gene: TRBD1; CDR3nt: TGTGCCAGCAGCTCGCGGACAGGCTTTAACTATGGCTACACCTTC; CDR3aa: CASSSRTGFNYGYTF
v_gene: TRBV5-1; j_gene: TRBJ1-5; d_gene: .; CDR3nt: TGCGCCAGCAGCTTGGGTCCGGTTGGGGAGCCCCAGCATTTT; CDR3aa: CASSLGPVGEPQHF